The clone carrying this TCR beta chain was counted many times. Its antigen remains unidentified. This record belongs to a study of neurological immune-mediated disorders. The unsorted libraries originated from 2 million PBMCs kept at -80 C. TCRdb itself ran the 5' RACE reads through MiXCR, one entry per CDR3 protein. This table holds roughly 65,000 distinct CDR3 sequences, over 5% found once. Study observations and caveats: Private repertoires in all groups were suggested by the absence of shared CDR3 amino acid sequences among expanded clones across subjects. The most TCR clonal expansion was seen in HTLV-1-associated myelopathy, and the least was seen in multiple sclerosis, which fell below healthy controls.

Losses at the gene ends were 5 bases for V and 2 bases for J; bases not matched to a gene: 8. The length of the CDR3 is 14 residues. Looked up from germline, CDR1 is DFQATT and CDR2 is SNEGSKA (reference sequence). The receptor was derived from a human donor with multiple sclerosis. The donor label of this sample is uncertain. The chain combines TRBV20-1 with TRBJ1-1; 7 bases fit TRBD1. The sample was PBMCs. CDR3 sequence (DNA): TGCAGTGCTCGACCTGGGACAGCCAACACTGAAGCTTTCTTT. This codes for CSARPGTANTEAFF.